Presented here are 11 T cell receptor beta chains from one specimen sequenced in a study of blood T cell repertoires in COVID-19. Using immunoSEQ multiplex PCR, the repertoire was profiled, and TCRdb retains in-frame clones only, with some absent. The sample has roughly 150,000 clones; roughly 90% are singletons. The sequenced material came from peripheral blood. Every receptor here comes from a man aged 55 to 70 with acute or convalescent COVID-19.

This chain links TRBV5-1 with TRBJ1-1; D not resolved. Trimming took off 3 bases at V and 4 bases at J, with 19 bases between the two ends. CDR1 SGHRS and CDR2 YFSETQ come from the germline V gene. This CDR3 has 16 residues. CDR3 bases: TGCGCCAGCAGCTCAAGGTCGGGGTCATTGGGCACTGAAGCTTTCTTT. It specifies CASSSRSGSLGTEAFF.

This clone was seen just once. The genes are TRBV9 and TRBJ1-2, with TRBD1 matching 10 bases. CDR1 and CDR2 from the germline V gene are SGDLS and YYNGEE. V lost 7 bases, J lost 6 bases, and 12 bases stayed unmatched. This CDR3 spans 15 amino acids. The CDR3 DNA is TGTGCCAGCGGCCGGGCCGACAGGGGGCGAGATGGCTACACCTTC. Amino acid sequence: CASGRADRGRDGYTF.

The chain is built from TRBV6-5 and TRBJ1-6; D gene unclear. Per germline, CDR1 MNHEY and CDR2 SVGAGI. V gave up 7 bases and J gave up 9 bases, with 19 bases separating them. The CDR3 runs 15 residues. The CDR3 is CASTGGTLRGSPLHF. CDR3 nucleotides: TGTGCCAGCACAGGAGGCACGCTAAGAGGTTCACCCCTCCACTTT.

J is TRBJ1-6 and V is TRBV4-1; D perhaps matches TRBD1 (5 bases). The CDR3 is 14 residues long. Germline values: CDR1 MGHRA, CDR2 YSYEKL. Trimming stripped 3 bases from V and 3 bases from J, with 6 bases between. The chain's CDR3 is CASSHDSYNSPLHF. The CDR3 bases are TGCGCCAGCAGCCATGACAGCTATAATTCACCCCTCCACTTT.

The rearrangement uses TRBV2 and TRBJ2-1, with TRBD2 matching over 8 bases. With 6 bases clipped from V and 8 bases from J, the junction kept 3 bases outside the gene matches. The CDR3 is 12 amino acids. Germline V gene data show CDR1 as SNHLY and CDR2 as FYNNEI. This chain's CDR3 is CASRWTSHEQFF. The CDR3 nucleotides read TGTGCCAGCAGGTGGACTAGCCATGAGCAGTTCTTC.

The rearrangement links TRBV5-1 to TRBJ2-2, with 8 bases fitting TRBD2. The ends lost 2 bases at V and 1 base at J; junction bases unmatched: 4. From germline, CDR1 is SGHRS and CDR2 YFSETQ. This CDR3 region has 16 residues. CDR3 in amino acids: CASSLGLAQNTGELFF. CDR3 sequence (DNA): TGCGCCAGCAGCTTAGGACTAGCCCAGAACACCGGGGAGCTGTTTTTT.

CDR3 loop: CASSFGLAGESTDTQYF. CDR3 bases: TGTGCCAGCAGTTTCGGTCTAGCGGGGGAAAGCACAGATACGCAGTATTTT. V usage is TRBV2 and J usage is TRBJ2-3, with TRBD2 matching over 10 bases. The V segment lost 5 bases and the J segment 0 bases; nucleotides outside the gene matches: 8. CDR1 is SNHLY, CDR2 FYNNEI, per germline. The CDR3 totals 17 residues.

The chain employs TRBV19 and TRBJ1-3; no definite D call. CDR3 length: 16 amino acids. Germline V gives CDR1 LNHDA, CDR2 SQIVND (reference sequence). The germline V and J ends were trimmed by 3 bases and 0 bases, with 12 bases remaining between them. CDR3 bases: TGTGCCAGTAGTATGGTTTTGAGGAGCTCTGGAAACACCATATATTTT. As protein: CASSMVLRSSGNTIYF.

This clone showed up just a few times. V and J are TRBV2 and TRBJ1-3, with D possibly being TRBD1 (6 bases). The CDR3 runs to 14 residues. Germline lookup yields CDR1 SNHLY and CDR2 FYNNEI. Trimming removed 4 bases at V and 2 bases at J, with 9 bases between. CDR3: CASSGEGAGNTIYF. CDR3 nucleotides: TGTGCCAGCAGTGGAGAGGGGGCTGGAAACACCATATATTTT.

V is TRBV5-1 and J is TRBJ1-2; TRBD1 might be the D (5 bases). This CDR3 has 14 residues. Germline lookup yields CDR1 SGHRS and CDR2 YFSETQ. The germline V and J ends were trimmed by 4 bases and 8 bases, with 18 bases remaining between them. CDR3 amino acids: CASSPAGEAGGYTF. The CDR3 DNA sequence: TGCGCCAGCAGCCCGGCGGGGGAGGCAGGGGGCTACACCTTC.

The chain links TRBV7-9 to TRBJ2-1, with 13 bases matching TRBD2. Germline V CDR1 and CDR2: SEHNR, FQNEAQ (reference sequence). The CDR3 spans 16 residues. The junction had 6 bases not matched to a gene; V was cut back by 5 bases and J by 5 bases. CDR3 DNA sequence: TGTGCCAGCAGCCACGGGACTAGCGGGAAACACAATGAGCAGTTCTTC. It codes for CASSHGTSGKHNEQFF.